These T cell receptor beta chains were read from a single sample in a study of patients and donors after allogeneic stem cell transplantation. TCRdb called the RT-PCR reads again in MiXCR, with one record for every CDR3 protein. The sample carries about 160,000 distinct CDR3 sequences, about a third recorded once. The sequenced sample consisted of blood, either unsorted or a sorted T cell fraction (not recorded which). These receptor sequences come from a human donor who was either an allogeneic HSCT recipient or a stem cell or donor lymphocyte infusion donor (not recorded which). It is not recorded whose cells these are; they may come from a transplant donor. Each CDR3 is given with its conserved first and last residue. D genes are given only for firm matches. Clone size, where shown, is once, few, many, or a class for clones that have expanded.

d_call	cdr3_length	v_call	clone_size	j_call	cdr3_nt	cdr3_aa
NA	19	TRBV12-3/TRBV12-4	NA	TRBJ1-3	TGTGCCAGCAGTTTACTTCTCTCGAGTCCAGGGCTCGTCGGAAACACCATATATTTT	CASSLLLSSPGLVGNTIYF
NA	14	TRBV28	NA	TRBJ2-5	TGTGCCAGCAAAGCGGGCCTGTACCAAGAGACCCAGTACTTC	CASKAGLYQETQYF
NA	13	TRBV25-1	few	TRBJ1-2	TGTGCCAGCAGTGACGGGACACATTATGGCTACACCTTC	CASSDGTHYGYTF
TRBD2	15	TRBV13	NA	TRBJ2-1	TGTGCCAGCAGCTTAGGCCCAGCGGGGGGCCTTGAGCAGTTCTTC	CASSLGPAGGLEQFF
NA	17	TRBV2	NA	TRBJ1-5	TGTGCCAGCACCGCTACCGAAGTTCGACACCTCAATCAGCCCCAGCATTTT	CASTATEVRHLNQPQHF
TRBD1	13	TRBV6-1	few	TRBJ1-2	TGTGCCAGCAGTGAAATAAGGGGGCTCGACTACACCTTC	CASSEIRGLDYTF
NA	14	TRBV12-3/TRBV12-4	few	TRBJ1-6	TGTGCCAGCAGTTTATCCGGGGTGAATTCACCCCTCCACTTT	CASSLSGVNSPLHF
TRBD1	16	TRBV28	NA	TRBJ2-4	TGTGCCAGCAGTTTAGCCGGGACAGGGGTTGGAAACATTCAGTACTTC	CASSLAGTGVGNIQYF
NA	16	TRBV2	NA	TRBJ1-5	TGTGCCAGCAGCCCGGGGCAGGGCAAACCCGATCAGCCCCAGCATTTT	CASSPGQGKPDQPQHF
TRBD1	15	TRBV4-3	NA	TRBJ2-2	TGCGCCAGCAGCCCCCGACAGGGGCGCACCGGGGAGCTGTTTTTT	CASSPRQGRTGELFF
TRBD1	14	TRBV27	NA	TRBJ1-1	TGTGCCAGCAGTTCACAGGGGGCAGACACTGAAGCTTTCTTT	CASSSQGADTEAFF
NA	13	TRBV7-2	NA	TRBJ2-3	TGTGCCAGCAGTCGAGGAACCGCGGATACGCAGTATTTT	CASSRGTADTQYF
NA	13	TRBV24-1	once	TRBJ2-1	TGTGCCACCAGTGATTTACGGACGAATGAGCAGTTCTTC	CATSDLRTNEQFF
TRBD2	18	TRBV5-1	NA	TRBJ2-2	TGCGCCAGCAGCTTCGGACTAGCGGGGGCCACGAGGACCGGGGAGCTGTTTTTT	CASSFGLAGATRTGELFF
NA	13	TRBV12-3/TRBV12-4	NA	TRBJ2-3	TGTGCCAGCGGATTTCAGGGGTCAGATACGCAGTATTTT	CASGFQGSDTQYF
NA	13	TRBV15	NA	TRBJ1-2	TGTGCCACCAGCAGAGATGCGGGTTATGGCTACACCTTC	CATSRDAGYGYTF
NA	13	TRBV27	NA	TRBJ1-1	TGTGCCAGCAGTTTTGCCGTAATGACTGAAGCTTTCTTT	CASSFAVMTEAFF
NA	12	TRBV29-1	many	TRBJ1-2	TGCAGCGTTGAAGCCCCCGGACAGAGCTACACCTTC	CSVEAPGQSYTF
NA	14	TRBV28	few	TRBJ1-2	TGTGCCAGCTCCAGTGGAGGGATAATCTATGGCTACACCTTC	CASSSGGIIYGYTF